Listed here is a single T cell receptor beta chain. There are 13 residues in the CDR3. The V end was cut by 2 bases, the J end by 6 bases, with 9 bases between. CDR1 and CDR2 (germline): ENHRY, SYGVKD. The data are from a study of CD8+CD57+ T cells in acquired aplastic anemia. Patients sequenced had flow cytometry evidence of CD8+CD57+ cell expansion. Profiling that covered TCR beta VDJ and CDR3 relied on genomic DNA as its template. TCRdb independently ran MiXCR on the reads; one entry per CDR3 protein. The table shows approximately 80,000 distinct CDR3 sequences, with around 70% occurring only once. The receptor was derived from a human donor with aplastic anemia. The chain links TRBV10-3 to TRBJ2-3; D uncertain. The sequencing input was sorted CD4+, CD8+, or CD8+CD57+ T cells (not recorded which) from PBMCs. In nucleotides, the CDR3 is TGTGCCATCAGTGAGGTCAGCGCGGATACGCAGTATTTT. Residues: CAISEVSADTQYF.